The rows below give T cell receptor beta chains drawn from one sample of a study of cytomegalovirus exposure and HLA in healthy donors. Produced via immunoSEQ multiplex PCR; TCRdb's table is partial and in-frame only. The table shows nearly 110,000 clones, with roughly 82% occurring only once. Sequencing was carried out using PBMCs. These receptors were obtained from a woman in her forties or fifties in good health and CMV-seropositive. CDR3s include the opening cysteine and the closing phenylalanine or tryptophan. D genes are given only for firm matches.

TRBV6-5	TRBD2	TRBJ2-7	TGTGCCAGCAGTTACTCGAACTGGACTAGGTTTTACGAGCAGTACTTC	CASSYSNWTRFYEQYF
TRBV6-5	NA	TRBJ1-3	TGTGCCAGCAGTCTACTGCAATCTGGAAACACCATATATTTT	CASSLLQSGNTIYF
TRBV5-1	NA	TRBJ2-1	TGCGCCAGCAGCGGGTCGAAGGCGGGTTTTACCTACAATGAGCAGTTCTTC	CASSGSKAGFTYNEQFF
TRBV19	NA	TRBJ1-2	TGTGCCAGTAGTATAGATCGCGACAGGCGGTACTATGGCTACACCTTC	CASSIDRDRRYYGYTF
TRBV7-3	TRBD2	TRBJ2-1	TGTGCCAGCAGCTTAATCCCCGCTAGCGGTGAGCAGTTCTTC	CASSLIPASGEQFF
TRBV5-1	NA	TRBJ2-1	TGCGCCAGCAGCTTGGAGGGGGGGCCTTATAATGAGCAGTTCTTC	CASSLEGGPYNEQFF
TRBV7-8	NA	TRBJ2-5	TGTGCCAGCAGCTTTGCCCGGGAGACCCAGTACTTC	CASSFARETQYF
TRBV7-7	TRBD2	TRBJ2-3	TGTGCTAGCATCAGGGAGTGCGGGGGGGCGGGAGATACGCAGTATTTT	CASIRECGGAGDTQYF
TRBV4-3	NA	TRBJ1-1	TGCGCCAGCAGCCAAGGGGGGGGTACAGCTTTCTTT	CASSQGGGTAFF
TRBV28	NA	TRBJ1-2	TGTGCCAGCAGCGCGTCGGGGGACTATGGCTACACCTTC	CASSASGDYGYTF
TRBV11-2	TRBD1	TRBJ2-7	TGTGCCAGCAGCTGGGGGATCGGACAGGGGTCACCCTACGAGCAGTACTTC	CASSWGIGQGSPYEQYF